These 6 T cell receptor beta chains came from one sample sequenced in a study of blood T cell repertoires in COVID-19 (TCRdb year 2020). The protocol used for the library was the immunoSEQ multiplex PCR assay. Here the immuneACCESS table is served through TCRdb, limited to in-frame sequences with V and J called. Missing clones are a known gap in these copies; in checked studies unresolved V genes cover under half, and the rest lacks a known reason. Present in this sample are 250,000 or so clones, 88% of which were seen just once. The top ten hold approximately 0.8% of the sample. Material: peripheral blood. The receptors come from a woman aged 25 to 39 with acute or convalescent COVID-19.

This chain joins TRBV5-8 and TRBJ1-5; tentatively, D is TRBD1 (6 bases). The germline gives CDR1 SGHTS, CDR2 YDEGEE. CDR3 size: 14 residues. Trimming shortened V by 0 bases and J by 4 bases, and 8 bases separated the two germline ends. The CDR3 DNA follows: TGTGCCAGCAGCTTGGTAACAGGGAATCAGCCCCAGCATTTT. This encodes CASSLVTGNQPQHF. The entire variable domain, with the rest obtained from reference TRBV5-8 and TRBJ1-5, is as follows: EAGVTQSPTHLIKTRGQQATLRCSPISGHTSVYWYQQALGLGLQFLLWYDEGEERNRGNFPPRFSGRQFPNYSSELNVNALELEDSALYLCASSLVTGNQPQHFGDGTRLSIL.

Comment on this clone: Sequence at one end of the junction differs from germline and may be a read error. The chain joins TRBV25-1 to TRBJ1-4; D is undetermined. CDR1 and CDR2 (germline): MGHDK, SYGVNS. The CDR3 loop spans 13 amino acids. In DNA, the CDR3 is TGTGCCAGCAGCGGGCAGACTAGTGAAAAACTGTTTTTT. Translation gives CASSGQTSEKLFF.

V and J are TRBV5-6 and TRBJ2-5, with D tentatively TRBD2 (6 bases). The germline gives CDR1 SGHDT, CDR2 YYEEEE. Trimming shortened V by 4 bases and J by 5 bases, and 12 bases separated the two germline ends. This CDR3 spans 13 amino acids. This chain's CDR3 is CASSPGRGETQYF. The CDR3 DNA is TGTGCCAGCAGCCCGGGACGGGGGGAGACCCAGTACTTC.

The chain carries TRBV29-1 and TRBJ2-7; no firm D call. The CDR3 has 13 residues. In germline, CDR1 is SQVTM, CDR2 ANQGSEA. Trimming shortened V by 0 bases and J by 4 bases, and 10 bases separated the two germline ends. CDR3 coding DNA: TGCAGCGTTGAAGAACCGGCAGGATACGAGCAGTACTTC. Protein sequence: CSVEEPAGYEQYF.

This sequence joins TRBV19 and TRBJ2-1, with TRBD2 matching 8 bases. This CDR3 contains 16 residues. Germline V gene sequence: CDR1 LNHDA, CDR2 SQIVND (reference sequence). Trimming removed 7 bases from V and 1 base from J; junction bases left unmatched: 9. The DNA of the CDR3 is TGTGCCAGTAATCCTAGCGGGCCGGGTTCCTACAATGAGCAGTTCTTC. Amino acids: CASNPSGPGSYNEQFF.

This chain links TRBV2 with TRBJ2-1, with 11 bases aligning to TRBD2. The CDR3 runs 16 residues. The V gene's germline CDR1 is SNHLY and CDR2 FYNNEI. Unmatched junction bases numbered 12, after V lost 6 bases and J lost 8 bases. CDR3 residues: CASSPRGLAGGYEQFF. As DNA, the CDR3 is TGTGCCAGCAGCCCAAGGGGGCTAGCGGGAGGATATGAGCAGTTCTTC.